This T cell receptor beta chain is from a study of molecular identifiers for immune sequencing clone quantification. Study-level findings and limits: Sizes of highly expanded clones could be underestimated through identical TCRs sharing a barcode. Under 1% of molecules in naive cells, but over 99% of effector molecules, belonged to clones above 20 RNA copies.

It was with previously described methods and listed TCR primers that bulk TCR libraries were made. TCRdb reprocessed the PCR reads via MiXCR and lists one record per CDR3 protein. The table has about 640,000 distinct CDR3 sequences, 20% seen once; the top ten hold about 0.9%. This clonotype appeared a few times. Its antigen remains unknown. Trimming removed 4 bases from V and 3 bases from J; junction bases left unmatched: 11. Germline V gene lookup returns CDR1 MNHEY and CDR2 SVGEGT. The CDR3 loop spans 18 amino acids. This TCR was recovered from a human donor in good health. Some libraries in this study had Jurkat cell RNA spiked in. Sample: naive CD8+ T cells from blood, with Jurkat cell RNA spiked in. Documented subset: FACS-sorted CD8+CD4-CCR7+CD45RA+ naive T cells. This chain links TRBV6-2 or TRBV6-3 with TRBJ2-3; the match to TRBD2 covers 12 bases. CDR3 nucleotide sequence: TGTGCCAGCAGTTCATTCTTTACTAGCGGGAGGTCGACAGATACGCAGTATTTT. Translating it yields CASSSFFTSGRSTDTQYF.